The present T cell receptor (beta chain) was sequenced within a study of T cell repertoires in cytomegalovirus infection. This CDR3 region has 17 residues. Per germline, CDR1 SGHDN and CDR2 FVKESK. Trimming cost V 1 base and J 4 bases; bases outside gene matches: 9. As regards this clonotype: Its target is unknown.

Each CDR3 protein gets one entry after TCRdb re-called the reads with MiXCR. The sample holds roughly 920,000 distinct CDR3 sequences, less than 40% seen once. The sequence derives from a human donor in good health (CMV status not recorded). Some clones in this sample may be carry-over from other donors' samples. This chain connects TRBV14 to TRBJ2-5, with 10 bases that match TRBD2. Specimen: cultured CD8+ T cells from PBMCs, collected from culture after CMV antigen stimulation. CDR3 in DNA: TGTGCCAGCAGCCAAGGAGCATTAGCGGGGGGTGGAGAGACCCAGTACTTC. It encodes CASSQGALAGGGETQYF. Using reference TRBV14 and TRBJ2-5 for the parts outside the CDR3, the full variable domain is EAGVTQFPSHSVIEKGQTVTLRCDPISGHDNLYWYRRVMGKEIKFLLHFVKESKQDESGMPNNRFLAERTGGTYSTLKVQPAELEDSGVYFCASSQGALAGGGETQYFGPGTRLLVL.